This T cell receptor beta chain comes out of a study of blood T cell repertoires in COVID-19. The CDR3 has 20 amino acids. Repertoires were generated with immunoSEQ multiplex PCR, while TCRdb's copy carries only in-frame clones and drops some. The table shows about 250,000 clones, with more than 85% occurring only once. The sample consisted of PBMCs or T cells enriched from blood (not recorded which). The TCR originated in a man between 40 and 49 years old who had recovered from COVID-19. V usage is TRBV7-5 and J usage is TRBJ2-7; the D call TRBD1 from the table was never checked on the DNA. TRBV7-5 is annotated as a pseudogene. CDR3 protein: CARSFRSGPSGGYYRYEQYF. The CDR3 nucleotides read TGTGCCAGAAGCTTCCGTTCGGGACCCTCAGGGGGGTATTATCGCTACGAGCAGTACTTC.